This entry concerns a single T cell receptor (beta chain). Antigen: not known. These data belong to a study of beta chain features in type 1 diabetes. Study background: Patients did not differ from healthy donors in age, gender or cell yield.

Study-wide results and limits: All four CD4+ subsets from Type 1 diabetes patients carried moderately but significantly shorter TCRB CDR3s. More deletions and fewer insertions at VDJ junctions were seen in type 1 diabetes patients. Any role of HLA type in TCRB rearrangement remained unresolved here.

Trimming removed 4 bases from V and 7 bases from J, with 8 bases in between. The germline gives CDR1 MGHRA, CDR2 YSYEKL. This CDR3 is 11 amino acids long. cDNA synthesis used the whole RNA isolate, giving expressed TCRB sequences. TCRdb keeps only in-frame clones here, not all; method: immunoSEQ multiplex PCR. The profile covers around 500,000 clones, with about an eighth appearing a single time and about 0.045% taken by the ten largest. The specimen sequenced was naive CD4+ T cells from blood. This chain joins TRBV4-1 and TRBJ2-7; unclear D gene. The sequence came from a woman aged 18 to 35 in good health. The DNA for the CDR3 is TGCGCCAGCAGCCTCAAAGGGGAGCAGTACTTC. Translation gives CASSLKGEQYF.